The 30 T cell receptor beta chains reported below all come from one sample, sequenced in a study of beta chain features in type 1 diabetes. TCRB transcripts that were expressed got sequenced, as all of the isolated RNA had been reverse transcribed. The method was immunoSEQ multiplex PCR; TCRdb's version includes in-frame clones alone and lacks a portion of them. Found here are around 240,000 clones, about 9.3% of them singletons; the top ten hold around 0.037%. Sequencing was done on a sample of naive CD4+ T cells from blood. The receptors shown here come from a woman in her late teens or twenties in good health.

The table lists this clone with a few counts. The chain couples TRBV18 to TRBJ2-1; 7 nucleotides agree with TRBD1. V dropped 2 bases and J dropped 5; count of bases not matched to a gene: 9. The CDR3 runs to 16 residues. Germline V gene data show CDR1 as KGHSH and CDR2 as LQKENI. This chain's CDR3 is CASSPRDRAGDNEQFF. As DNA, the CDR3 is TGTGCCAGCTCACCAAGAGACAGGGCAGGGGACAATGAGCAGTTCTTC. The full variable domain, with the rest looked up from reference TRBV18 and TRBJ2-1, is NAGVMQNPRHLVRRRGQEARLRCSPMKGHSHVYWYRQLPEEGLKFMVYLQKENIIDESGMPKERFSAEFPKEGPSILRIQQVVRGDSAAYFCASSPRDRAGDNEQFFGPGTRLTVL.

CDR3 residues: CASSFLAGQYNEQFF. CDR3 bases: TGTGCCAGCAGTTTTCTGGCAGGCCAATACAATGAGCAGTTCTTC. The chain carries TRBV27 and TRBJ2-1; D ambiguous. Germline CDR1 reads MNHEY; CDR2 reads SMNVEV (reference sequence). Trimming stripped 3 bases from V and 4 bases from J, with 13 bases between. This CDR3 has 15 residues.

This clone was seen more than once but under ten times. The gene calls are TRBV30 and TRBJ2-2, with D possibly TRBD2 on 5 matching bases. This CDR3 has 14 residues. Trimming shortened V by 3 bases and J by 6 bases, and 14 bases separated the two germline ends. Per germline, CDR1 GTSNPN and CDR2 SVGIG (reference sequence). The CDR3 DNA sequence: TGTGCCTGGAGAGTGGGAGCGGTCGCCGGGGAGCTGTTTTTT. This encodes CAWRVGAVAGELFF.

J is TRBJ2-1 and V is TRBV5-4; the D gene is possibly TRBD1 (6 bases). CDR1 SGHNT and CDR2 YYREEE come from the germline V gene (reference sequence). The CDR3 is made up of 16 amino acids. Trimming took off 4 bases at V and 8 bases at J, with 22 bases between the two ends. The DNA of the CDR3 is TGTGCCAGCAGCCCCCCAGTGTGGGGGCGCGACCATGAGCAGTTCTTC. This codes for CASSPPVWGRDHEQFF.

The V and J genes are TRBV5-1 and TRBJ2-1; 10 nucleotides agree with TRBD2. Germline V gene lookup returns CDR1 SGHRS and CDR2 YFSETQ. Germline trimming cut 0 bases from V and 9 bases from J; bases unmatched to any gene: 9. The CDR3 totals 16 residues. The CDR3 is CASSLGPTSGKGEQFF. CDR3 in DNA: TGCGCCAGCAGCTTGGGTCCTACTAGCGGGAAGGGTGAGCAGTTCTTC.

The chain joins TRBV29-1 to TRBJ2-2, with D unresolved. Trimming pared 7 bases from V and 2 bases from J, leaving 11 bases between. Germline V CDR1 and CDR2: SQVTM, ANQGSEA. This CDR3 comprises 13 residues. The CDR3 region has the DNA TGCAGCGAACAACAGAGAAACACCGGGGAGCTGTTTTTT. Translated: CSEQQRNTGELFF.

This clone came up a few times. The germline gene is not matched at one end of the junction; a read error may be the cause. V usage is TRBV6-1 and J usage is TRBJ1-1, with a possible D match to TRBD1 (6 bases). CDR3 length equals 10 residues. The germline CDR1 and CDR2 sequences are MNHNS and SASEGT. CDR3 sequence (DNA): TGTGCCGCATGGGGGCCCCCGGCCGTCTTT. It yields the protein CAAWGPPAVF.

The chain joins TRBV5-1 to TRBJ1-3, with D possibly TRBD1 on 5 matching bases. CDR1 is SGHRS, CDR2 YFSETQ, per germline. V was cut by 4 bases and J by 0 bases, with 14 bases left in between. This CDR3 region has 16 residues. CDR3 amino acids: CASSPGRTSSGNTIYF. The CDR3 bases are TGCGCCAGCAGCCCGGGACGGACTAGCTCTGGAAACACCATATATTTT.

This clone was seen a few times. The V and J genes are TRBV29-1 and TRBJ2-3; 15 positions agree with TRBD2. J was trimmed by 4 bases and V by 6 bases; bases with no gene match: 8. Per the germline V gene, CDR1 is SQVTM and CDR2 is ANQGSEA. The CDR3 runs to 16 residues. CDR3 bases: TGCAGCGTCTACGGACTAGCGGGGGGGCGGGCAGATACGCAGTATTTT. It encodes CSVYGLAGGRADTQYF.

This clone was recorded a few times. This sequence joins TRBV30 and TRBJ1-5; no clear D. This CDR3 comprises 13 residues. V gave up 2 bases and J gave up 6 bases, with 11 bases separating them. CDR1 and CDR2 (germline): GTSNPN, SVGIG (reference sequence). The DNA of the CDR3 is TGTGCCTGGAGTAAGGGAGATGGTCAGCCCCAGCATTTT. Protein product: CAWSKGDGQPQHF.

CDR3 amino acids: CASSYRKVSDTGELFF. The CDR3 nucleotides are TGTGCCAGCAGTTACAGAAAAGTTTCGGACACCGGGGAGCTGTTTTTT. The chain joins TRBV6-5 to TRBJ2-2; no firm D call. CDR1 and CDR2 (germline): MNHEY, SVGAGI. There are 16 residues in the CDR3. V dropped 2 bases and J dropped 3 bases, with 13 bases sitting between them.

The CDR3 sequence: CASSLINTGELFF. CDR3 in DNA: TGCGCCAGCAGCTTGATCAATACCGGGGAGCTGTTTTTT. This rearrangement joins TRBV5-1 to TRBJ2-2; D is ambiguous. Germline V gene lookup returns CDR1 SGHRS and CDR2 YFSETQ. V was trimmed by 1 base and J by 5 bases, leaving 6 bases between them. The CDR3 is 13 amino acids.

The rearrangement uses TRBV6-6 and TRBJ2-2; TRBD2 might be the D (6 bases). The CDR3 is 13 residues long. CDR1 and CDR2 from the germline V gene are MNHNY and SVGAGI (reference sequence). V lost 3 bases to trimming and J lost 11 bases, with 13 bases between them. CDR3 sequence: CASSYVGREELFF. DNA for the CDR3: TGTGCCAGCAGTTATGTCGGGAGAGAAGAGCTGTTTTTT.

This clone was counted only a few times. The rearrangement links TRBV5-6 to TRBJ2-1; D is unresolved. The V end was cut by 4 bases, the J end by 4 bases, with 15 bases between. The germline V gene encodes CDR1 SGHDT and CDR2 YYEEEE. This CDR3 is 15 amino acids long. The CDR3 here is CASSPLTVTYNEQFF. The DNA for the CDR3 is TGTGCCAGCAGCCCATTAACTGTGACATACAATGAGCAGTTCTTC.

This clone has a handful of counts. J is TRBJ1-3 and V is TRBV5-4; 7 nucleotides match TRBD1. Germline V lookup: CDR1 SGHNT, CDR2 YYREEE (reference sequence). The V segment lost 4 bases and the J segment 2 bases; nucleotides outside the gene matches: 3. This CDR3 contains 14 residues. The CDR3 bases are TGTGCCAGCAGCCCCGGGACAGCTGGAAACACCATATATTTT. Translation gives CASSPGTAGNTIYF.

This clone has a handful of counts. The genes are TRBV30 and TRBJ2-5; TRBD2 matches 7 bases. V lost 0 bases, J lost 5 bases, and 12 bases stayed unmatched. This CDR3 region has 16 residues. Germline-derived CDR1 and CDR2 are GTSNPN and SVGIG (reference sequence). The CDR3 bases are TGTGCCTGGAGTGTACGGGGGGTGGTCCAGTCGGAGACCCAGTACTTC. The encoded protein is CAWSVRGVVQSETQYF.

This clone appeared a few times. The CDR3: CASSPGGTEAFF. DNA of the CDR3: TGTGCCAGCAGTCCCGGGGGCACTGAAGCTTTCTTT. V usage is TRBV7-3 and J usage is TRBJ1-1; tentative D call: TRBD1 (5 bases). This CDR3 spans 12 amino acids. The V end was cut by 6 bases, the J end by 4 bases, with 9 bases between. Per the germline V gene, CDR1 is SGHTA and CDR2 is FQGTGA.

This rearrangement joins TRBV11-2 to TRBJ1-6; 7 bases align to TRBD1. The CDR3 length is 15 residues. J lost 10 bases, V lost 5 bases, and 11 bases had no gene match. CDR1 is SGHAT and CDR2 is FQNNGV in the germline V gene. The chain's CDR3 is CASSELDRVRSPLHF. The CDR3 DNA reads TGTGCCAGCAGCGAGTTAGACAGGGTCCGATCACCCCTCCACTTT.

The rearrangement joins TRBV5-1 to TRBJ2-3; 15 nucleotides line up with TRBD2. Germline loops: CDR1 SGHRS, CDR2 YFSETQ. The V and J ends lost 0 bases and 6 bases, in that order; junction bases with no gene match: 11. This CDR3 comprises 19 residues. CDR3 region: CASSLVGTSGRPSSDTQYF. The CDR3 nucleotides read TGCGCCAGCAGCTTGGTCGGGACTAGCGGGAGGCCCTCGTCTGATACGCAGTATTTT.

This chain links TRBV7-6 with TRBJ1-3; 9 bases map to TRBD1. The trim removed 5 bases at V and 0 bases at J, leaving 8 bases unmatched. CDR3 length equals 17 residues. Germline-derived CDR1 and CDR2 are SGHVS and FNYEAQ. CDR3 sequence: CASSLHRGPFSGNTIYF. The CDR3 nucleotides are TGTGCCAGCAGCCTCCACAGGGGGCCTTTCTCTGGAAACACCATATATTTT.

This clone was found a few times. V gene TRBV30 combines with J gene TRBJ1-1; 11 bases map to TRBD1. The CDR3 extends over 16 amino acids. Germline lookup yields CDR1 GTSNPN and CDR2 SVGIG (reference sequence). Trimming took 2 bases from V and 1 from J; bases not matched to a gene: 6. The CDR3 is CAWSPRTGGWNTEAFF. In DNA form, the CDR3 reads TGTGCCTGGAGTCCAAGGACAGGGGGCTGGAACACTGAAGCTTTCTTT.

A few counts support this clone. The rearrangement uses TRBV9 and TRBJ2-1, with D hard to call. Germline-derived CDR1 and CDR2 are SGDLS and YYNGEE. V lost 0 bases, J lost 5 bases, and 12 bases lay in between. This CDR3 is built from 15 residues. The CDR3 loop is CASSVARGQDNEQFF. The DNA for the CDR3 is TGTGCCAGCAGCGTAGCTCGTGGCCAGGACAATGAGCAGTTCTTC.

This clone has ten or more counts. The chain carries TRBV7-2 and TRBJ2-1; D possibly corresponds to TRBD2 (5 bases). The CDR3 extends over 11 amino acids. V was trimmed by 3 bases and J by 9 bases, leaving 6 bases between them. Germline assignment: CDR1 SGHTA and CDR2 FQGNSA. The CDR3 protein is CASSLGVEQFF. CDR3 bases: TGTGCCAGCAGCTTGGGAGTTGAGCAGTTCTTC.

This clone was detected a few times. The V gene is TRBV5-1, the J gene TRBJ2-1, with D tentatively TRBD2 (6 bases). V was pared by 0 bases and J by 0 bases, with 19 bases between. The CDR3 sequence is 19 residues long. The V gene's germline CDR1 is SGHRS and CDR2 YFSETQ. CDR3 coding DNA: TGCGCCAGCAGCTTGGGGTCTGGGGGAGGAGGGAGCTCCTACAATGAGCAGTTCTTC. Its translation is CASSLGSGGGGSSYNEQFF.

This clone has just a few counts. CDR3 coding DNA: TGTGCCATCAGGGACAGCAGTCAGGAGACCCAGTACTTC. Its translation: CAIRDSSQETQYF. This sequence joins TRBV10-3 and TRBJ2-5; a weak D match, TRBD1 (6 bases). Deletions cut 6 bases from V and 5 bases from J, with 13 bases between. This CDR3 spans 13 amino acids. Germline V CDR1 and CDR2: ENHRY, SYGVKD.

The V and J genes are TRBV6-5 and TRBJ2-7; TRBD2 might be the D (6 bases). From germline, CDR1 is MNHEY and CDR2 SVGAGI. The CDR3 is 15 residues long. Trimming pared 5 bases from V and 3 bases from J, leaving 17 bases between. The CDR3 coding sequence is TGTGCCAGCAGTCTTACGGGACTCGCGGTCTACGAGCAGTACTTC. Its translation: CASSLTGLAVYEQYF.

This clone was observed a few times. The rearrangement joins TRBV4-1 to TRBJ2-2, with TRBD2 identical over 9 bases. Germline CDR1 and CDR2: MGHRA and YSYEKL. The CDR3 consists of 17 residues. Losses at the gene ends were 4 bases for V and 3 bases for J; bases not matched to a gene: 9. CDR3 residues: CASSLRIAGDYTGELFF. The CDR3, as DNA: TGCGCCAGCAGCCTGCGTATAGCGGGGGACTACACCGGGGAGCTGTTTTTT.

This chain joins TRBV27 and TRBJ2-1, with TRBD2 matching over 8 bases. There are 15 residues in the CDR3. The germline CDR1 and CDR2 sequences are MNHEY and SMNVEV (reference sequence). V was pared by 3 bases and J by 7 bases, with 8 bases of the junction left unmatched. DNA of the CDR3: TGTGCCAGCAGTTTCAAGAGCGGGAGCGTAAATGAGCAGTTCTTC. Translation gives CASSFKSGSVNEQFF.

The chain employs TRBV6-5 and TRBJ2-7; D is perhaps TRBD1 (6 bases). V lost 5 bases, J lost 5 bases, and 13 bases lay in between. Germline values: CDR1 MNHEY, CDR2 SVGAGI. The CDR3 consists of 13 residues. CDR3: CASSKTGFHEQYF. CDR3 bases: TGTGCCAGCAGTAAAACAGGGTTCCACGAGCAGTACTTC.

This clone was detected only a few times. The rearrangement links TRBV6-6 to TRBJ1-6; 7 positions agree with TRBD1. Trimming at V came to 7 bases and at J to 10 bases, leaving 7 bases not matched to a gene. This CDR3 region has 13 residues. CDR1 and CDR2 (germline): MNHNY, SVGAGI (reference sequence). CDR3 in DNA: TGTGCCAGCACCAACAGGGGTAGGTCACCCCTCCACTTT. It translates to CASTNRGRSPLHF.